This TCR beta chain was identified during a study of blood T cell repertoires in COVID-19. Generated by immunoSEQ multiplex PCR, the TCRdb table keeps only in-frame clones and is missing some. The sample has about 230,000 clones, 70% to 90% seen once. J lost 8 bases, V lost 5 bases, and 12 bases had no gene match. Germline V gene data show CDR1 as SGHTA and CDR2 as FQGNSA. The CDR3 is made up of 14 amino acids. The rearrangement joins TRBV7-2 to TRBJ2-7; 7 nucleotides align to TRBD2. This sequence was found in an older woman with active or convalescent COVID-19. Material: peripheral blood. CDR3 DNA sequence: TGTGCCAGCAGCCCGCCGGGACTAACTACGAAGCAGTACTTC. Translated: CASSPPGLTTKQYF.